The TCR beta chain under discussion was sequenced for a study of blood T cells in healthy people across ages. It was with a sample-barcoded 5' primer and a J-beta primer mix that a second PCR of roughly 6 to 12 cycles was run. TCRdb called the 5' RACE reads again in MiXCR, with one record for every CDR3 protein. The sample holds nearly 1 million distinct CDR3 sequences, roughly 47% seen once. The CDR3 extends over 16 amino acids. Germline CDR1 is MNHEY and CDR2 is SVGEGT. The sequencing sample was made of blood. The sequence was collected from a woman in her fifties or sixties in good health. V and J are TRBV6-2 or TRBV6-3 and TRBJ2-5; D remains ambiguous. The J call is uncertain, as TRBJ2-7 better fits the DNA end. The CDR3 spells CASSYDRDKSTYEQYF. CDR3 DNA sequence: TGTGCCAGCAGTTACGACCGTGACAAATCCACCTACGAGCAGTACTTC.